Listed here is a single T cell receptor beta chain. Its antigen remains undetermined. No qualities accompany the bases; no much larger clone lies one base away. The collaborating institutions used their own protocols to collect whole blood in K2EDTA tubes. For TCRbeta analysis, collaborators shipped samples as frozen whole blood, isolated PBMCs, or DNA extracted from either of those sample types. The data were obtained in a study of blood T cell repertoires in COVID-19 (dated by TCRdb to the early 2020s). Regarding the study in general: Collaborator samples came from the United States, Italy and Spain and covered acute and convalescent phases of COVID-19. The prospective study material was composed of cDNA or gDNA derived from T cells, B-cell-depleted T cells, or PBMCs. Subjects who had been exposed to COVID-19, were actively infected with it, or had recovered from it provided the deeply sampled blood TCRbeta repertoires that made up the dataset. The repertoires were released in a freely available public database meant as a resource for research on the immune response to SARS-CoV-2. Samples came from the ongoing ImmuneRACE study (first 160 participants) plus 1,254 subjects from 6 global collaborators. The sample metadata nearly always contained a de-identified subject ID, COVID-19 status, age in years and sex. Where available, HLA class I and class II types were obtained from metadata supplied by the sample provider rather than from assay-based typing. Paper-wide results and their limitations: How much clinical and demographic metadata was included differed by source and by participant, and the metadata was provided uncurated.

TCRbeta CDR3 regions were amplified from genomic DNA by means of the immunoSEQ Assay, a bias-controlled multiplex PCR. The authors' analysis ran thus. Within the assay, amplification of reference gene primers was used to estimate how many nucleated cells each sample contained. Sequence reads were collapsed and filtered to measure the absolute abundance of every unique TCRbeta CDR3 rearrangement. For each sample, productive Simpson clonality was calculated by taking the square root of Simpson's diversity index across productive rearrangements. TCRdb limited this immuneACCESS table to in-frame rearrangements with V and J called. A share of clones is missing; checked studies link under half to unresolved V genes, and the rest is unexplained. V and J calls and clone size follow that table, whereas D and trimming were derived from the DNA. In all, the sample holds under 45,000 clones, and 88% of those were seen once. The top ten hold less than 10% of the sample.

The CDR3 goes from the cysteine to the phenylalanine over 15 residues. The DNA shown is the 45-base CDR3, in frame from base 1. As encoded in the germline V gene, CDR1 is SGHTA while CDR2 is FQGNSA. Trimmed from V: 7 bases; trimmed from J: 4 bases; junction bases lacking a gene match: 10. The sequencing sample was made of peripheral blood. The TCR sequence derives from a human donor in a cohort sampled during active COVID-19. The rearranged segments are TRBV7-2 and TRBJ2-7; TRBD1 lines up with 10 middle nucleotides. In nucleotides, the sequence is TGTGCCAGCACCCTGGGACAGGGGAGGAGATACGAGCAGTACTTC. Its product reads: CASTLGQGRRYEQYF.